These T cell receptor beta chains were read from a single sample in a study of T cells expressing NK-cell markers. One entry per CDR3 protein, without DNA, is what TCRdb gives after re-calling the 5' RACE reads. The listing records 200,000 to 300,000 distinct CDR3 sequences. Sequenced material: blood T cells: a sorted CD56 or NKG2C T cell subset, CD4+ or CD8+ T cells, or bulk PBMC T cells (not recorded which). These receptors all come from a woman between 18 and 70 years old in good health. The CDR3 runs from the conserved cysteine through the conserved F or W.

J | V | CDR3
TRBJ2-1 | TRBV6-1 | CASTPRGTTLNEQFF
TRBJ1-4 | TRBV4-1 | CASSHESAEKLFF
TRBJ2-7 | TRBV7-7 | CASSSSGTPYEQYF
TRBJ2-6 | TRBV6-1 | CASRRGSFSGANVLTF
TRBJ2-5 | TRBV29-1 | CSVKGVQETQYF
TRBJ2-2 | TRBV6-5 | CASRIFGGELFF
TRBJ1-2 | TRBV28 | CASGQANYGYTF
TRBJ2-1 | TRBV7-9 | CASSLRRLGEQFF
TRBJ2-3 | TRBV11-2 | CASSAQGQGSHHTQYF
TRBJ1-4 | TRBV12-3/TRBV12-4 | CASTSQVGEKLFF
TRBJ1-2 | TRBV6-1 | CATRDTSNYGYTF
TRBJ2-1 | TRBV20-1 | CSANRLGDEQFF
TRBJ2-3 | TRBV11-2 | CASSFGAGRATDTQYF
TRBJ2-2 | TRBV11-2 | CASSDNRGRSTGELFF
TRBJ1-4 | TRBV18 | CASSPPNREKLFF
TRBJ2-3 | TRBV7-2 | CASRGGTGGYTDTQYF
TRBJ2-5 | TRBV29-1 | CSVRGAGQETQYF
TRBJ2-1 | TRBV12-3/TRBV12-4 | CASSLRASSYNEQFF
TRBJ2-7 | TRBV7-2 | CASSPRQWMGEQYF
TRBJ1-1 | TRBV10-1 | CASRLGECPEAFF
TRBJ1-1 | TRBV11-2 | CASSFYRGGLENTEAFF
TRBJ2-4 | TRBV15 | CATSRDRGIQYF
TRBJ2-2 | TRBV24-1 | CATSDPGGKAGELFF
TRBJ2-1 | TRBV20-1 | CSATGGPSISSYNEQFF
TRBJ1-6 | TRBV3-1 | CASSHRTEGNSPLHF
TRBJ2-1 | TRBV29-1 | CSVPGTLYNEQFF
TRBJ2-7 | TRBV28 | CASSFPGQSYEQYF
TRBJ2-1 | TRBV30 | CAWSVGESEQFF
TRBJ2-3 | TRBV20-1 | CSARDRVSGVRDTQYF
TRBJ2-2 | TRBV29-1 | CSVEGMAGELFF
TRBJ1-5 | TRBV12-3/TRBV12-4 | CASSPDGYSNQPQHF
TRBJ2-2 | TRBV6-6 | CASGVTNTGELFF
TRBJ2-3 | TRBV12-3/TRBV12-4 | CASSDRVADTQYF
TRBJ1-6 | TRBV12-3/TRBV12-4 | CASSLTGVGSPLHF
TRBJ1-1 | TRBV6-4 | CASSASSRSEAFF
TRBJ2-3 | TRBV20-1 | CSARRLAPDTQYF
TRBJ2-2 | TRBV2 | CASSATGTGELFF
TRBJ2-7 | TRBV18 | CASSGGTDEQYF
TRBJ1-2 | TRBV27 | CASSFRQNYGYTF
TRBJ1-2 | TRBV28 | CASSPGGAGYGYTF
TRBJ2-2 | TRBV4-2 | CASSLAEDTGELFF
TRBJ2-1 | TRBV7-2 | CASSAQPYNEQFF
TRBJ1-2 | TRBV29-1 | CSVGLGQGNYGYTF
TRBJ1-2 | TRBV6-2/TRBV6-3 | CASSRTGVTEDGYTF
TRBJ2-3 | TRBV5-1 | CASSLVAQRGGSDTQYF
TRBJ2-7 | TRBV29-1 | CSVVRGSKGYEQYF
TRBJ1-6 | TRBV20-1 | CSARLLTEGQKYNSPLHF
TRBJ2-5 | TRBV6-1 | CASSEERGRAEETQYF
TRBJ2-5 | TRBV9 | CASSVGDSGMIGETQYF
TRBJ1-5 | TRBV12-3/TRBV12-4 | CASSLRGQDNQPQHF
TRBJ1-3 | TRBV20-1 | CSAVGQGLNTIYF
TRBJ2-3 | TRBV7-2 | CASTRDSTDTQYF
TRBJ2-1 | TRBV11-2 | CASSLDRLISAANEQFF
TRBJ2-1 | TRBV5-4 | CASSPRGHYNEQFF